This T cell receptor beta chain appears in the sequencing data of a study of T cells in Graves' hyperthyroidism and ophthalmopathy. RNA transcripts served as the template for amplifying TCR beta CDR3 regions. Primed by the HTBI set, a first-round RT-PCR was run on the TCR CDR3. From the multiplex PCR reads, TCRdb called clonotypes with MiXCR, one entry per CDR3 protein. The sample has 480,000 or so distinct CDR3 sequences, approximately 14% seen once. Patients were aged 18 to 65, had disease duration under 2 months, and had newly diagnosed hyperthyroidism. Diagnoses were made from clinical symptoms, serum measures (thyroxine and TRAb), thyroid ultrasound and orbital computed tomography. Study-level results: Among thyroid clonotypes expanded above 0.001, most also appeared in blood. Ophthalmopathy, which appeared later, was predicted by the model a median roughly 6.6 months before onset.

On this clonotype: Its antigen is not identified.

The V gene end was trimmed by 6 bases and the J gene end by 0 bases; junction bases not matched to a gene: 8. The CDR3 loop spans 17 amino acids. The V call is TRBV12-3 or TRBV12-4, the J call TRBJ1-6, with TRBD1 identical over 7 bases. Source material: blood. The receptor's source is a woman between 18 and 29 years old with Graves' hyperthyroidism. Written as DNA, the CDR3 is TGTGCCAGCAGGCCAGGGGGACTCAGCTCCTATAATTCACCCCTCCACTTT. Its protein product is CASRPGGLSSYNSPLHF.